A single sample is the source of the 10 T cell receptor beta chains below, sequenced in a study of molecular identifiers for immune sequencing clone quantification (dated by TCRdb to about 2018). Library preparation was by PCR. The sample was run on an Illumina HiSeq 4000. The public reads were quality trimmed at Q25 with fastp and then assembled into clones with MiXCR by TCRdb, keeping productive beta chains. Every CDR3 protein is listed once, alongside the most common genes and DNA of its rows. Recorded for this sample are about half a million distinct CDR3 sequences; 20% to 25% of them occurred a single time. The ten largest clones represent around 0.84% of the sample. The sample consisted of naive CD8+ T cells from blood, with Jurkat cell RNA spiked in. The sample's cell subset or site label is to be understood as: FACS-sorted CD8+CD4-CCR7+CD45RA+ naive T cells. The receptors stem from a human donor in good health. Some libraries in this study had Jurkat cell RNA spiked in.

As regards this clonotype: Since a much larger clone is just one base distant, this may be a read error. The chain uses TRBV2 and TRBJ2-1; D remains ambiguous. The CDR3 runs 15 residues. Per germline, CDR1 SNHLY and CDR2 FYNNEI. CDR3 coding DNA: TGTGCCAGCAGTGAGGGTTTGAGCTCCTACAGTGAGCAGTTCTTC. Translating gives CASSEGLSSYSEQFF.

This clonotype occurred many times. J is TRBJ1-3 and V is TRBV12-3 or TRBV12-4; maybe TRBD1 (5 bases). Trimming cost V 4 bases and J 2 bases, with 12 bases left between them. This CDR3 spans 15 amino acids. CDR3 DNA: TGTGCCAGCAGTTCCCTTGGGGCCCCTGGAAACACCATATATTTT. It translates to CASSSLGAPGNTIYF.

Many counts were recorded for this clonotype. V gene TRBV28 combines with J gene TRBJ2-3; D remains ambiguous. The CDR3 runs 12 residues. Trimming removed 5 bases from V and 8 bases from J, with 11 bases in between. The germline V gene has CDR1 MDHEN and CDR2 SYDVKM. The CDR3 protein is CASSQVYGTQYF. CDR3 in DNA: TGTGCCAGCAGTCAAGTCTATGGTACGCAGTATTTT. Based on the CDR3 plus reference TRBV28 and TRBJ2-3, the full variable domain is DVKVTQSSRYLVKRTGEKVFLECVQDMDHENMFWYRQDPGLGLRLIYFSYDVKMKEKGDIPEGYSVSREKKERFSLILESASTNQTSMYLCASSQVYGTQYFGPGTRLTVL.

This chain joins TRBV27 and TRBJ1-1, with no clear D. Germline loops: CDR1 MNHEY, CDR2 SMNVEV (reference sequence). V was clipped by 3 bases and J by 4 bases, with 12 bases between them. The CDR3 runs to 14 residues. In DNA, the CDR3 is TGTGCCAGCAGTTTGGGGAGGGTGAGCACTGAAGCTTTCTTT. It translates to CASSLGRVSTEAFF.

Note on this clonotype: This could be a read error, since a much larger clone is one nucleotide away. Without the conserved terminal phenylalanine or tryptophan, this CDR3 likely stems from a read error. The chain uses TRBV4-1 and TRBJ1-2; D is unresolved. V gave up 0 bases and J gave up 2 bases, with 4 bases separating them. CDR1 and CDR2 from the germline V gene are MGHRA and YSYEKL. The CDR3 sequence is 13 residues long. CDR3 nucleotide sequence: TGCGCCAGCAGCCAAGATATCAACTATGGCTACACCTTG. It is translated as CASSQDINYGYTL.

In regard to this clonotype: Possible read error: a much larger clone is one base away. This rearrangement joins TRBV6-5 to TRBJ1-1; no reliable D call. The germline V gene has CDR1 MNHEY and CDR2 SVGAGI. V lost 6 bases, J lost 0 bases, and 17 bases lay in between. The CDR3 totals 16 residues. CDR3 sequence reads: CASRTRSTHMNTEAFF. DNA for the CDR3: TGTGCCAGCAGGACACGTTCTACACACATGAACACTGAAGCTTTCTTT.

This clonotype turned up a few times. The rearrangement links TRBV6-2 or TRBV6-3 to TRBJ1-5; TRBD1 aligns across 8 bases. The CDR3 loop spans 15 amino acids. Germline CDR1 MNHEY, CDR2 SVGEGT. The junction had 5 bases not matched to a gene; V was cut back by 5 bases and J by 2 bases. CDR3 sequence reads: CASSPGGAGNQPQHF. CDR3 nucleotides: TGTGCCAGCAGTCCAGGGGGCGCGGGCAATCAGCCCCAGCATTTT.

The rearrangement joins TRBV30 to TRBJ2-3; D not certain. Deletions cut 0 bases from V and 1 base from J, with 17 bases between. Per the germline V gene, CDR1 is GTSNPN and CDR2 is SVGIG (reference sequence). The CDR3 is made up of 17 amino acids. The CDR3 nucleotides read TGTGCCTGGAGTGTACTGGGCGGTAGGCTCGGCACAGATACGCAGTATTTT. Amino acids: CAWSVLGGRLGTDTQYF.

The chain recombines TRBV7-9 with TRBJ1-3, with D uncertain. Between the trimmed V and J ends, which lost 5 bases and 0 bases, there was a span of 5 bases. The CDR3 runs 13 residues. Per the germline V gene, CDR1 is SEHNR and CDR2 is FQNEAQ (reference sequence). CDR3 in amino acids: CASSQNSGNTIYF. Here the CDR3 DNA reads TGTGCCAGCAGCCAGAACTCTGGAAACACCATATATTTT.

The chain uses TRBV23-1 and TRBJ2-1; 7 nucleotides match TRBD2. TRBV23-1 is labeled an ORF, and its function is uncertain. The CDR3 loop spans 23 amino acids. With V trimmed by 0 bases and J by 4 bases, 27 bases remained unmatched. As DNA, the CDR3 is TGCGCCAGCAGTCAATCATCTGGGATTAAGCGGGACCCTTCGGACGGGGGGTACAATGAGCAGTTCTTC. It is translated as CASSQSSGIKRDPSDGGYNEQFF.